The source of this T cell receptor (beta chain) is a study of coeliac disease. Study details: Coeliac patients had newly diagnosed active disease, refractory type I disease, or gluten-free diet control. General study findings and limits: Largely private TRB repertoires meant most sequences were sample-unique. Control samples showed higher TRB and TRG clonality than intraepithelial and lamina propria samples in active celiac disease. Unbiased detection of gliadin-specific T cells was judged not feasible with this approach.

Sequencing used one aliquot of a few hundred thousand cells per fraction. Assay used: immunoSEQ multiplex PCR; TCRdb lists only in-frame clones, some missing. The table lists 4,000 to 4,500 clones, about 61% of them singletons, with 9.4% in the top ten. Regarding this clone: Its specificity is not known.

The source is a man in his 70s with active celiac disease. Sequenced: intraepithelial lymphocytes from the gut.

The CDR3 DNA follows: TGCGCCAGCAGCACTCAGGGGGATCGTAATTCACCCCTCCACTTT. It codes for CASSTQGDRNSPLHF. The chain combines TRBV5-1 with TRBJ1-6, with 7 bases lining up with TRBD1. The germline CDR1 and CDR2 sequences are SGHRS and YFSETQ. The CDR3 covers 15 residues. With V trimmed by 4 bases and J by 6 bases, 7 bases remained unmatched.